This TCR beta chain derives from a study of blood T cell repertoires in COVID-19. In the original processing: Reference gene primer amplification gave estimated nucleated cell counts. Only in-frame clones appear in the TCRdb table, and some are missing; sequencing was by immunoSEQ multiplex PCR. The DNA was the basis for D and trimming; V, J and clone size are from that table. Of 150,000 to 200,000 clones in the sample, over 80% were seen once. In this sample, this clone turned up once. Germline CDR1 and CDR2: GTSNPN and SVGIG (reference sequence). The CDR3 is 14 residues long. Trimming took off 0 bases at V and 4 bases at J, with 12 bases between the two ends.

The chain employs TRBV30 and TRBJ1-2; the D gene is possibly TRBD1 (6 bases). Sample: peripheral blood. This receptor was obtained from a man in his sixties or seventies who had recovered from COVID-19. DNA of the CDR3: TGTGCCTGGAGTGTATGGGGGCAGCTCTATGGCTACACCTTC. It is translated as CAWSVWGQLYGYTF.